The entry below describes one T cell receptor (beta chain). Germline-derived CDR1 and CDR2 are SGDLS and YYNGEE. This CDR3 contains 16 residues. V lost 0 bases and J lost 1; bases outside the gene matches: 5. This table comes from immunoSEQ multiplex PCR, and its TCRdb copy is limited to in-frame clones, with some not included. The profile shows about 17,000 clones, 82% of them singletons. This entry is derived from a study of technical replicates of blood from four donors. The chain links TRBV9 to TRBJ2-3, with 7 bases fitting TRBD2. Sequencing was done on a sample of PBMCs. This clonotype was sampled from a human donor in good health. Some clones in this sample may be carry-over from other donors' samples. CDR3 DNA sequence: TGTGCCAGCAGCGTAGAGGGCGGGGGACGCACAGATACGCAGTATTTT. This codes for CASSVEGGGRTDTQYF.